A selection of T cell receptor beta chains follows, all from one sample in a study of Ad26.COV2.S vaccination and SARS-CoV-2 variants. The protocol was immunoSEQ multiplex PCR, while the TCRdb copy is restricted to in-frame clones and leaves out a portion. Of about 370,000 clones listed, 89% are singletons. This specimen consisted of peripheral blood, obtained in a trial of Ad26.COV2.S vaccine versus placebo. The receptor set was obtained from a person aged 18-65 years who received the Ad26.COV2.S COVID-19 vaccine or a placebo. CDR3s include the opening cysteine and the closing phenylalanine or tryptophan. The D gene is left open where the match is weak. Not all rows give a size; the values are once, few, many and, for expanded clones, a class.

clone size,J gene,CDR3 length,V gene,D gene,CDR3 protein,CDR3 DNA
-,TRBJ1-1,15,TRBV7-3,-,CASSLESRGNTEAFF,TGTGCCAGCAGCTTAGAAAGCAGAGGGAACACTGAAGCTTTCTTT
-,TRBJ2-1,17,TRBV29-1,TRBD2,CSVGPRLGGRLNNEQFF,TGCAGCGTTGGCCCCCGACTGGGCGGGAGGCTAAACAATGAGCAGTTCTTC
-,TRBJ1-4,15,TRBV9,-,CASSVEGATNEKLFF,TGTGCCAGCAGCGTAGAGGGTGCAACTAATGAAAAACTGTTTTTT
-,TRBJ2-3,15,TRBV5-1,TRBD1,CASSLGDSYTDTQYF,TGCGCCAGCAGCTTAGGGGACAGTTACACAGATACGCAGTATTTT
-,TRBJ2-7,15,TRBV27,-,CASSLSGGRAYEQYF,TGTGCCAGCAGTTTATCGGGCGGTCGAGCCTACGAGCAGTACTTC
-,TRBJ1-2,14,TRBV7-8,-,CASSPSSKTYGYTF,TGTGCCAGCAGCCCCAGCTCTAAAACCTATGGCTACACCTTC
-,TRBJ1-1,13,TRBV5-4,-,CASSQDVNTEAFF,TGTGCCAGCAGCCAGGACGTGAACACTGAAGCTTTCTTT
-,TRBJ2-5,15,TRBV4-2,-,CASSQEVRGEETQYF,TGTGCCAGCAGCCAAGAGGTCAGGGGCGAGGAGACCCAGTACTTC
-,TRBJ2-5,15,TRBV6-5,-,CASSYREWGLETQYF,TGTGCCAGCAGTTACCGGGAATGGGGGTTGGAGACCCAGTACTTC
-,TRBJ2-7,15,TRBV6-1,-,CASSEVGGPSDEQYF,TGTGCCAGCAGTGAAGTAGGAGGGCCGTCGGACGAGCAGTACTTC
-,TRBJ1-4,18,TRBV4-2,TRBD1,CASSPDRGLSRTNEKLFF,TGTGCCAGCAGCCCCGACAGGGGCCTATCGAGAACTAATGAAAAACTGTTTTTT
-,TRBJ2-1,16,TRBV5-4,TRBD2,CASLRFSGSSYNEQFF,TGTGCCAGTCTACGATTTAGCGGGAGCTCCTACAATGAGCAGTTCTTC
-,TRBJ2-5,14,TRBV24-1,TRBD1,CATSVGQGLETQYF,TGTGCCACCAGTGTCGGACAGGGCCTAGAGACCCAGTACTTC
-,TRBJ1-1,13,TRBV12-3/TRBV12-4,-,CASSFSLNTEAFF,TGTGCCAGCAGTTTCTCCTTGAACACTGAAGCTTTCTTT
-,TRBJ2-1,17,TRBV11-3,TRBD2,CASSSSGQSGRRNEQFF,TGTGCCAGCAGCTCGTCCGGGCAGAGCGGGAGAAGAAATGAGCAGTTCTTC
-,TRBJ2-5,17,TRBV4-1,TRBD2,CASSQDSSGRAQETQYF,TGCGCCAGCAGCCAAGATAGTAGCGGGAGGGCCCAAGAGACCCAGTACTTC
once,TRBJ2-7,14,TRBV30,-,CAWRKAISSYEQYF,TGTGCCTGGAGAAAGGCGATTAGCTCCTACGAGCAGTACTTC
-,TRBJ2-1,14,TRBV19,-,CASSPGSSYNEQFF,TGTGCCAGTAGTCCAGGGAGCTCCTACAATGAGCAGTTCTTC
-,TRBJ2-1,17,TRBV18,-,CASSPLPVRVRTNEQFF,TGTGCCAGCTCACCTTTGCCAGTCCGGGTTCGGACGAATGAGCAGTTCTTC
-,TRBJ2-7,14,TRBV6-6,TRBD2,CASSSASGTYEQYF,TGTGCCAGCAGTTCCGCTAGCGGGACCTACGAGCAGTACTTC
-,TRBJ1-4,11,TRBV6-5,-,CASSLNEKLFF,TGTGCCAGCAGTTTAAATGAAAAACTGTTTTTT
-,TRBJ2-2,17,TRBV11-3,TRBD1,CASSPVPGQGSTGELFF,TGTGCCAGCAGCCCCGTCCCGGGACAGGGGAGCACCGGGGAGCTGTTTTTT
-,TRBJ1-6,14,TRBV9,-,CASSVVAVNSPLHF,TGTGCCAGCAGCGTAGTCGCAGTTAATTCACCCCTCCACTTT
-,TRBJ1-6,15,TRBV6-5,TRBD1,CASSWRGQTNSPLHF,TGTGCCAGCAGTTGGAGGGGGCAGACAAATTCACCCCTCCACTTT
-,TRBJ1-2,11,TRBV25-1,-,CASSANYGYTF,TGTGCCAGCAGTGCGAACTATGGCTACACCTTC
-,TRBJ2-7,14,TRBV7-9,TRBD1,CASSVAGTAYEQYF,TGTGCCAGCAGCGTTGCCGGGACAGCCTACGAGCAGTACTTC
-,TRBJ1-4,16,TRBV5-1,-,CASSQGQTTTNEKLFF,TGCGCCAGCAGCCAAGGACAGACTACAACTAATGAAAAACTGTTTTTT
-,TRBJ1-1,14,TRBV6-5,-,CASSYSRGNTEAFF,TGTGCCAGCAGTTACTCGCGGGGCAACACTGAAGCTTTCTTT
once,TRBJ2-7,14,TRBV5-6,-,CASSLYRAFNEQYF,TGTGCCAGCAGCTTGTACAGGGCGTTCAACGAGCAGTACTTC
once,TRBJ2-7,14,TRBV5-1,TRBD2,CASSFGSGPYEQYF,TGCGCCAGCAGCTTCGGTAGCGGGCCCTACGAGCAGTACTTC
-,TRBJ2-2,13,TRBV6-4,TRBD1,CASSGQGTGELFF,TGTGCCAGCAGTGGACAGGGGACCGGGGAGCTGTTTTTT
-,TRBJ2-1,14,TRBV30,-,CACVRGSSYNEQFF,TGTGCCTGTGTCAGGGGTAGCTCCTACAATGAGCAGTTCTTC
-,TRBJ2-3,15,TRBV20-1,TRBD1,CSASSGTGGPDTQYF,TGCAGTGCTAGTTCCGGGACAGGGGGCCCAGATACGCAGTATTTT
-,TRBJ1-6,14,TRBV28,-,CASSFGGNNSPLHF,TGTGCCAGCAGTTTTGGGGGGAATAATTCACCCCTCCACTTT
-,TRBJ1-1,15,TRBV7-2,-,CASSFGGGKGTEAFF,TGTGCCAGCAGCTTTGGAGGGGGGAAGGGTACTGAAGCTTTCTTT
-,TRBJ1-4,14,TRBV18,TRBD1,CASSPTTGDEKLFF,TGTGCCAGCTCACCAACGACAGGGGATGAAAAACTGTTTTTT
once,TRBJ1-1,12,TRBV28,-,CASSLGVTEAFF,TGTGCCAGCAGTTTGGGGGTCACTGAAGCTTTCTTT
once,TRBJ2-1,15,TRBV6-5,-,CASSKLTGDRNEQFF,TGTGCCAGCAGTAAACTAACCGGAGACCGCAATGAGCAGTTCTTC
-,TRBJ2-1,15,TRBV5-1,TRBD2,CASSLGGRARNEQFF,TGCGCCAGCAGCTTGGGCGGGAGGGCCCGGAATGAGCAGTTCTTC
-,TRBJ2-2,13,TRBV5-3,TRBD2,CARTKGEGGELFF,TGTGCCAGGACGAAAGGGGAGGGCGGGGAGCTGTTTTTT
-,TRBJ2-2,13,TRBV5-8,-,CASSLQGPGELFF,TGTGCCAGCAGCTTGCAGGGTCCCGGGGAGCTGTTTTTT
once,TRBJ1-2,15,TRBV10-3,TRBD1,CAISELSGGNYGYTF,TGTGCCATCAGTGAGCTATCAGGGGGAAACTATGGCTACACCTTC
-,TRBJ2-1,16,TRBV19,TRBD2,CASTPRGLAGYNEQFF,TGTGCCAGTACTCCGAGGGGACTAGCGGGATACAATGAGCAGTTCTTC
-,TRBJ2-3,16,TRBV21-1,-,CASNRQGLAGLGTQYF,TGTGCCAGCAACAGGCAGGGACTAGCGGGTTTAGGTACGCAGTATTTT
-,TRBJ2-6,15,TRBV18,-,CASSPGALGANVLTF,TGTGCCAGCTCACCAGGGGCTTTAGGGGCCAACGTCCTGACTTTC
-,TRBJ2-2,14,TRBV29-1,TRBD1,CSVGRGQNTGELFF,TGCAGCGTAGGCAGGGGGCAGAACACCGGGGAGCTGTTTTTT
-,TRBJ2-7,11,TRBV7-6,-,CASSLLPEQYF,TGTGCCAGCAGCTTATTACCCGAGCAGTACTTC
-,TRBJ2-1,15,TRBV3-1/TRBV3-2,TRBD2,CASSIGLANKDEQFF,TGTGCCAGCAGCATCGGACTAGCAAATAAGGATGAGCAGTTCTTC
-,TRBJ1-5,12,TRBV3-1/TRBV3-2,-,CASSQGGRTQHF,TGTGCCAGCAGCCAAGGTGGAAGGACCCAGCATTTT
-,TRBJ1-1,14,TRBV6-1,-,CASSERRTPTVAFF,TGTGCCAGCAGTGAACGAAGGACACCCACTGTGGCTTTCTTT
-,TRBJ2-5,14,TRBV21-1,-,CASSIRAATRTQYF,TGTGCCAGCAGCATCCGCGCAGCTACCCGGACCCAGTACTTC
-,TRBJ2-7,13,TRBV12-3/TRBV12-4,-,CASSFEEGYEQYF,TGTGCCAGCAGTTTTGAGGAAGGGTACGAGCAGTACTTC
-,TRBJ2-3,16,TRBV5-8,TRBD1,CASSVGTGGSTDTQYF,TGTGCCAGCAGCGTCGGGACAGGGGGTAGCACAGATACGCAGTATTTT
-,TRBJ2-5,19,TRBV9,TRBD2,CASSVATGGLALYQETQYF,TGTGCCAGCAGCGTAGCTACGGGGGGACTAGCGTTGTACCAAGAGACCCAGTACTTC